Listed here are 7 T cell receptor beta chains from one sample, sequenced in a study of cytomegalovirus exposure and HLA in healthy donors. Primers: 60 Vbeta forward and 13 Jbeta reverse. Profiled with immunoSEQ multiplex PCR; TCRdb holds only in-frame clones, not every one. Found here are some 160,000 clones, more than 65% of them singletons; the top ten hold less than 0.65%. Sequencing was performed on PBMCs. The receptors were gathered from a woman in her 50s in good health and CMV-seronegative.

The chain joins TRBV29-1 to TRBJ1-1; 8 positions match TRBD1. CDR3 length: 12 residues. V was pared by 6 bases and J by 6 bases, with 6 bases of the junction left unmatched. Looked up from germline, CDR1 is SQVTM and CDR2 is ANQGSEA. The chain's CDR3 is CSVDDRGPEAFF. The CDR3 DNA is TGCAGCGTCGACGACAGGGGCCCTGAAGCTTTCTTT.

The CDR3 loop reads CASLAGGSYNEQFF. In DNA form, the CDR3 reads TGTGCCAGCCTGGCGGGGGGCTCCTACAATGAGCAGTTCTTC. The chain links TRBV28 to TRBJ2-1, with TRBD2 matching over 8 bases. Trimming removed 8 bases from V and 0 bases from J; junction bases left unmatched: 3. Germline-derived CDR1 and CDR2 are MDHEN and SYDVKM. This CDR3 is built from 14 residues.

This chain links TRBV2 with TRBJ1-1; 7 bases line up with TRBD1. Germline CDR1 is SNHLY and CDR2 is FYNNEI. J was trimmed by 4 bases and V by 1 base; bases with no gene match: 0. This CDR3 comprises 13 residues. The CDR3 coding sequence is TGTGCCAGCAGTGAAGGACAGGGCACTGAAGCTTTCTTT. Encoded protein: CASSEGQGTEAFF.

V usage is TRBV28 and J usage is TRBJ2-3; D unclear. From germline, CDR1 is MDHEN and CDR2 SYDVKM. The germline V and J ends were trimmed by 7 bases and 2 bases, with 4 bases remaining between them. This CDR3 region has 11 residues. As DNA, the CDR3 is TGTGCCAGCACCCACACAGATACGCAGTATTTT. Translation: CASTHTDTQYF. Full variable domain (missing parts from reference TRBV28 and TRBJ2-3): DVKVTQSSRYLVKRTGEKVFLECVQDMDHENMFWYRQDPGLGLRLIYFSYDVKMKEKGDIPEGYSVSREKKERFSLILESASTNQTSMYLCASTHTDTQYFGPGTRLTVL.

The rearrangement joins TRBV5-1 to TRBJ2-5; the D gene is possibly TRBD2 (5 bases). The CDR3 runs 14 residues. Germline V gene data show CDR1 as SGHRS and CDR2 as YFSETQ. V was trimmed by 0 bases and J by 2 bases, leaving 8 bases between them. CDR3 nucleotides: TGCGCCAGCAGCTTGGAGCCGGGGCAAGAGACCCAGTACTTC. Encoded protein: CASSLEPGQETQYF.

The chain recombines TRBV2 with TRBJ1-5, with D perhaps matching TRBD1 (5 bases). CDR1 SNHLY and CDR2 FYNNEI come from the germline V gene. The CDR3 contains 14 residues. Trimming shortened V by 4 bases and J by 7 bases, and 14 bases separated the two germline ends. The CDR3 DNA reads TGTGCCAGCAGTGCTGGGGGGAGAAGGCAGCCCCAGCATTTT. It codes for CASSAGGRRQPQHF.

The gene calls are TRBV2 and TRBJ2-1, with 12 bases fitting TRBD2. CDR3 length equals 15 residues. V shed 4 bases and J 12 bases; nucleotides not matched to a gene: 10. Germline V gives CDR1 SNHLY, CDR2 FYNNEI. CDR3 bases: TGTGCCAGCAGTGGATCTAGCGGGAGGGCGAGTTCGCAGTTCTTC. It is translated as CASSGSSGRASSQFF.